This is a list of T cell receptor beta chains from one sample in a study of T cell changes during pregnancy in multiple sclerosis. Here immunoSEQ multiplex PCR was the method, and the copy in TCRdb shows in-frame clones only, minus some. The data contain about 110,000 clones, approximately 90% of them singletons. This specimen consisted of peripheral blood, obtained after pregnancy. The source is a female donor with multiple sclerosis, enrolled in a pregnancy study. Both conserved end residues are part of each CDR3. The order of the fields is D gene, V gene, J gene, CDR3 protein. The D gene is left open where the match is weak.

D: TRBD1; V: TRBV5-5; J: TRBJ2-7; CDR3: CASSEGQGPPYEQYF
D: TRBD2; V: TRBV6-4; J: TRBJ2-5; CDR3: CASQCTGQGGLETQYF
D: TRBD2; V: TRBV7-9; J: TRBJ2-5; CDR3: CASSLAAYQETQYF
D: .; V: TRBV5-1; J: TRBJ1-2; CDR3: CASSHRSTAENYGYTF
D: TRBD1; V: TRBV11-2; J: TRBJ2-1; CDR3: CASSTWDRANEQFF
D: TRBD1; V: TRBV5-1; J: TRBJ1-2; CDR3: CASRTGETYGYTF
D: .; V: TRBV9; J: TRBJ1-6; CDR3: CASSEGMTAPLHF
D: .; V: TRBV6-1; J: TRBJ1-4; CDR3: CASSEHGGTNEKLFF
D: TRBD2; V: TRBV5-5; J: TRBJ2-7; CDR3: CASSRSGGAGSYEQYF
D: .; V: TRBV6-5; J: TRBJ1-5; CDR3: CASSKGGVGNQPQHF
D: .; V: TRBV5-1; J: TRBJ2-7; CDR3: CASSLEGGVASYEQYF
D: .; V: TRBV27; J: TRBJ2-7; CDR3: CASSAGVTYEQYF
D: .; V: TRBV19; J: TRBJ1-4; CDR3: CASSKLETTNEKLFF
D: .; V: TRBV11-2; J: TRBJ2-7; CDR3: CASSLAEGQYF
D: TRBD1; V: TRBV2; J: TRBJ2-7; CDR3: CASTPGTGNVSGYEQYF
D: .; V: TRBV6-4; J: TRBJ1-5; CDR3: CASSDSRGFGEPQHF
D: TRBD1; V: TRBV13; J: TRBJ1-1; CDR3: CASSLARGLTEAFF
D: TRBD2; V: TRBV2; J: TRBJ2-5; CDR3: CASSIAGDQETQYF
D: TRBD1; V: TRBV6-5; J: TRBJ1-2; CDR3: CASSPDRVTNYGYTF
D: TRBD2; V: TRBV6-5; J: TRBJ2-7; CDR3: CASSYTSDEQYF
D: .; V: TRBV19; J: TRBJ1-2; CDR3: CASSMGGGTYGYTF
D: .; V: TRBV2; J: TRBJ1-5; CDR3: CASSPEGVGQPQHF
D: .; V: TRBV12-5; J: TRBJ2-7; CDR3: CASGSSSGKRSYEQYF
D: .; V: TRBV7-8; J: TRBJ2-1; CDR3: CASSLDGNEQFF
D: .; V: TRBV15; J: TRBJ1-4; CDR3: CATGTEEGTNEKLFF
D: .; V: TRBV7-9; J: TRBJ2-7; CDR3: CASSFELSYEQYF
D: .; V: TRBV19; J: TRBJ1-5; CDR3: CASSFGAQPQHF
D: TRBD2; V: TRBV6-6; J: TRBJ2-2; CDR3: CASNLGLAETGELFF
D: TRBD1; V: TRBV5-1; J: TRBJ1-4; CDR3: CASSLTGTGGEKLFF
D: TRBD2; V: TRBV7-8; J: TRBJ2-1; CDR3: CASSLSLAGGVSYDEQFF
D: .; V: TRBV18; J: TRBJ1-1; CDR3: CASSPRSGNTEAFF
D: TRBD1; V: TRBV12-5; J: TRBJ1-2; CDR3: CASGLDRAYGYTF
D: TRBD2; V: TRBV7-8; J: TRBJ2-7; CDR3: CASRENAGERGIPYEQYF
D: .; V: TRBV4-1; J: TRBJ2-6; CDR3: CASKGVGDSGANVLTF
D: TRBD1; V: TRBV6-5; J: TRBJ1-4; CDR3: CASSYNDRASRKLFF
D: .; V: TRBV27; J: TRBJ2-4; CDR3: CASSLGSNVDIQYF
D: TRBD1; V: TRBV6-5; J: TRBJ1-2; CDR3: CASSIGQGVDYGYTF
D: .; V: TRBV5-3; J: TRBJ2-1; CDR3: CARRPTTVRLGEQFF
D: .; V: TRBV7-2; J: TRBJ2-3; CDR3: CASSFRTVADTQYF
D: .; V: TRBV19; J: TRBJ2-2; CDR3: CASSWGQNTGELFF
D: .; V: TRBV5-1; J: TRBJ2-3; CDR3: CASTGGGGTDTQYF
D: .; V: TRBV7-9; J: TRBJ1-1; CDR3: CASTGGRGNTEAFF
D: TRBD1; V: TRBV7-9; J: TRBJ1-4; CDR3: CASSPDRKDEKLFF
D: .; V: TRBV7-3; J: TRBJ2-2; CDR3: CASSPAGRTVGGELFF
D: TRBD1; V: TRBV5-1; J: TRBJ1-1; CDR3: CASSLARDRATEAFF
D: .; V: TRBV6-5; J: TRBJ1-1; CDR3: CASSWETTTEAFF
D: .; V: TRBV6-6; J: TRBJ2-4; CDR3: CASTQGWASAKNIQYF
D: .; V: TRBV5-8; J: TRBJ2-1; CDR3: CASSLGQAGPNEQFF
D: TRBD2; V: TRBV5-6; J: TRBJ2-5; CDR3: CASSLTAGGRETQYF
D: .; V: TRBV5-5; J: TRBJ1-4; CDR3: CASSSLQGLEGEKLFF
D: .; V: TRBV6-5; J: TRBJ1-4; CDR3: CASGQGKGKLFF
D: .; V: TRBV5-6; J: TRBJ2-1; CDR3: CASSLFSLSYNEQFF
D: .; V: TRBV27; J: TRBJ1-4; CDR3: CASSFIRQAGNEKLFF
D: .; V: TRBV7-9; J: TRBJ1-1; CDR3: CASSLAQGMNTEAFF
D: TRBD2; V: TRBV5-1; J: TRBJ2-7; CDR3: CASSFTGGSYEQYF
D: TRBD1; V: TRBV9; J: TRBJ2-4; CDR3: CASSVAGGQGNIQYF
D: .; V: TRBV6-1; J: TRBJ2-1; CDR3: CASIQEAWNEDEQFF